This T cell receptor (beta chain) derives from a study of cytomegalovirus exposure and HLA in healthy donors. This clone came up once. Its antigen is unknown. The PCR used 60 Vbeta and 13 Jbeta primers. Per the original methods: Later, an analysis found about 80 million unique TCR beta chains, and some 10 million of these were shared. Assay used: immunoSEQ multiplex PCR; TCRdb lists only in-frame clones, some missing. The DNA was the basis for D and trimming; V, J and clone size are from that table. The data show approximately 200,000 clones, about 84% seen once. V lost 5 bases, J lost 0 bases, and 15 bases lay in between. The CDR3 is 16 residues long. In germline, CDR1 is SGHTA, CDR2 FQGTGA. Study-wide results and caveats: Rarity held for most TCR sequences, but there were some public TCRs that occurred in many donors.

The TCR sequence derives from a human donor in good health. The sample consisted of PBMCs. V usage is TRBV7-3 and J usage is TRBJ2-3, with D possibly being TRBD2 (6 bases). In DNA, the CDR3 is TGTGCCAGCAGCCCTACCCTAGCGCTAAGCACAGATACGCAGTATTTT. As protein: CASSPTLALSTDTQYF. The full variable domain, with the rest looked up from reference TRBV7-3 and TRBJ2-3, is GAGVSQTPSNKVTEKGKYVELRCDPISGHTALYWYRQSLGQGPEFLIYFQGTGAADDSGLPNDRFFAVRPEGSVSTLKIQRTERGDSAVYLCASSPTLALSTDTQYFGPGTRLTVL.